The source of this T cell receptor beta chain is a study of OX40 agonist ivuxolimab in advanced cancers. The overall study: People who had prior anti-PD-1, anti-PD-L1 or anti-CTLA-4 therapy could take part, and approximately 44% had some. Partial responses occurred in three patients (one hepatocellular carcinoma, two cutaneous melanoma).

The CDR3 spans 16 residues. Germline V CDR1 and CDR2: SSHAT, FNYEAQ (reference sequence). Profiling relied on immunoSEQ multiplex PCR, and the TCRdb table lists in-frame clones only, not all of them. Of about 21,000 clones in the sample, more than 80% were seen once. A note on this clone: Antigen unknown. A read error may account for a junction end that differs from germline.

Points from the study as a whole: Partial responders dosed at 0.1-3.0 mg/kg displayed clonal expansion ranking among the lowest. Low levels of normalized T-cell clonal expansion also appeared in some nonresponders.

The TCR originated in an adult with an advanced solid tumor such as melanoma, head and neck, liver or kidney cancer. The genes are TRBV7-7 and TRBJ2-2, with 7 bases fitting TRBD2. Material: CD4+ or CD8+ T cells sorted from blood, obtained in a trial of the OX40 agonist ivuxolimab. CDR3 sequence (DNA): TGTGCTAGCAGCCCTTCGCAGGGAGGGTACACCGGGGAGCTGTTTTTT. This translates into CASSPSQGGYTGELFF.